Listed here is a single TCR beta chain. The data were taken from a study of STAT5B mutations in CD4+ large granular lymphocyte leukemia. V lost 1 base and J lost 4; bases outside the gene matches: 9. Germline V lookup: CDR1 LGHNA, CDR2 YSLEER. The CDR3 covers 16 residues. The data were produced by immunoSEQ multiplex PCR, yet TCRdb's version contains in-frame clones alone and is incomplete. The data contain around 35,000 clones, roughly 80% of them singletons. This clonotype was sampled from a human donor in good health. This sequence joins TRBV4-3 and TRBJ2-7; the match to TRBD1 covers 8 bases. The sample consisted of CD4+ T cells from blood buffy coats. The DNA for the CDR3 is TGCGCCAGCAGCCAAGTTCTCGGGACAGGTGATTACGAGCAGTACTTC. It encodes CASSQVLGTGDYEQYF.